This section outlines one T cell receptor (beta chain) sequence together with its context. The entry originates in a study of T cell repertoires in cytomegalovirus infection. This CDR3 is built from 13 residues. With 5 bases removed from V and 6 bases from J, the gap between germline ends came to 11 bases. Looked up from germline, CDR1 is SNHLY and CDR2 is FYNNEI. TCRdb reprocessed the reads via MiXCR and lists one record per CDR3 protein. This table has around 330,000 distinct CDR3 sequences, roughly 16% appearing once. The receptor was isolated from a human donor in good health (CMV status not recorded). Some clones in this sample may be carry-over from other donors' samples. The sample was PBMCs. The J gene is TRBJ1-3, the V gene TRBV2; possibly TRBD1 for D (5 bases). DNA of the CDR3: TGTGCCAGCAGTTGGGACGGCTTAAACACCATATATTTT. Translated: CASSWDGLNTIYF.